One sample yielded the 3 T cell receptor beta chains listed below, sequenced in a study of beta chain bispecific antibodies for T cell cancers. Overall study results and limits: Most targeted TRBV signal came from the leukemia cell line cells, not normal T cells.

These TCRs are of unknown antigen specificity. Blood mononuclear cells were expanded for two to three days using either OKT3 anti-CD3 antibody or CD3/CD28 beads. TCRdb re-analysed the 5' RACE reads in MiXCR, keeping a single row per CDR3 protein. Of 8,000 to 9,000 distinct CDR3 sequences in the sample, 2.2% were seen once. The sequencing used T cells from a healthy donor cultured with Jurkat leukemia cells, collected from a culture containing an anti-CD19 bispecific antibody. These receptors originate from a human donor in good health. Some clones in this sample may be carry-over from other donors' samples.

This clonotype has a count of ten or more. J is TRBJ2-5 and V is TRBV18; D possibly uses TRBD1 or TRBD2 (5 bases each). Trimming took 5 bases from V and 3 from J, leaving 16 bases between them. Germline loops: CDR1 KGHSH, CDR2 LQKENI. This CDR3 has 15 amino acids. DNA of the CDR3: TGTGCCAGCTCATATCGGGACGGCGGCAAAGAGACCCAGTACTTC. Translated, it gives CASSYRDGGKETQYF.

This clonotype has ten or more counts. In nucleotides, the CDR3 is TGTGCCATCAGTGCGAGCGTTTTATACAATGAGCAGTTCTTC. Translation gives CAISASVLYNEQFF. V and J are TRBV10-3 and TRBJ2-1; the D is unclear. V gave up 4 bases and J gave up 4 bases, with 11 bases separating them. Germline V gene lookup returns CDR1 ENHRY and CDR2 SYGVKD. The CDR3 has 14 residues.

This clonotype was picked up many times. This chain joins TRBV19 and TRBJ2-7, with D unclear. The length of the CDR3 is 13 residues. Per the germline V gene, CDR1 is LNHDA and CDR2 is SQIVND (reference sequence). The ends were cut back, 8 bases at V and 5 bases at J, with 16 bases in the middle. DNA for the CDR3: TGTGCCAGTCAGGAAACCCCGGCTCACGAGCAGTACTTC. This encodes CASQETPAHEQYF.